This T cell receptor (beta chain) was found in a study of cytomegalovirus exposure and HLA in healthy donors. Notes on the study in general: Earlier analysis looked at TCR beta V segments, and most were productive about 87% or about 30% of the time. A missense variant in DCLRE1C was later tied to TCR beta V- and J-gene trimming.

V shed 1 base and J shed 3 bases, with 7 bases lying between them. There are 14 residues in the CDR3. CDR1 is SGHRS and CDR2 is YFSETQ in the germline V gene. A multiplex PCR was run with 60 Vbeta primers and 13 Jbeta primers. Produced via immunoSEQ multiplex PCR; TCRdb's table is partial and in-frame only. The data show 100,000 to 150,000 clones, with around 75% seen just once and approximately 4.3% held by the top ten. This clone was detected a few times. Its antigen remains unidentified. The rearrangement uses TRBV5-1 and TRBJ1-4, with D maybe TRBD1 (5 bases). Material for sequencing was PBMCs. The sequence came from a man in his fifties or sixties in good health and CMV-seropositive. The CDR3 nucleotides are TGCGCCAGCAGCTTGTTGACAGCTAATGAAAAACTGTTTTTT. Translation: CASSLLTANEKLFF.